Following are 24 T cell receptor beta chains from one sample sequenced in a study of shared clonotypes between healthy human individuals (TCRdb year 2020). Library generation was performed with the immunoSEQ multiplex PCR assay. TCRdb holds this immuneACCESS table with in-frame rearrangements only. Some clones are missing; in checked studies, unresolved V genes explain under half, and the rest has no known cause. This sample gives more than 1.2 million clones in total; 98% to 99% of them show up just once. The top ten clonotypes cover 0.36% of the sample. The sample consisted of naive CD4+ T cells sorted from blood. The label giving this sample's cell subset or site can be read as: CD45RA+ positively selected. The origin of the receptors is a man under 40 in good health.

The chain uses TRBV5-1 and TRBJ2-7; D assignment may be TRBD1 or TRBD2 (6 bases each). V dropped 7 bases and J dropped 2 bases, with 22 bases sitting between them. The CDR3 is 16 residues long. Germline V lookup: CDR1 SGHRS, CDR2 YFSETQ. The chain's CDR3 is CASRTGADSQAYEQYF. The DNA for the CDR3 is TGCGCCAGCCGCACGGGGGCGGACAGCCAGGCCTACGAGCAGTACTTC.

The chain employs TRBV4-2 and TRBJ2-5; a possible D gene is TRBD1 (6 bases). This CDR3 has 18 residues. Germline V gene sequence: CDR1 LGHNA, CDR2 YNFKEQ. The germline V and J ends were trimmed by 0 bases and 2 bases, with 19 bases remaining between them. In DNA, the CDR3 is TGTGCCAGCAGCCAAGAGGGTCCCGGGCAGGGGACGCAAGAGACCCAGTACTTC. It translates to CASSQEGPGQGTQETQYF.

This clone was counted a single time. The rearrangement joins TRBV5-8 to TRBJ1-4; 7 bases are shared with TRBD1. From germline, CDR1 is SGHTS and CDR2 YDEGEE. Trimming cost V 3 bases and J 5 bases; bases outside gene matches: 7. The CDR3 spans 15 residues. As DNA, the CDR3 is TGTGCCAGCAGCTCGGGGACAGAACAAAATGAAAAACTGTTTTTT. Encoded protein: CASSSGTEQNEKLFF.

CDR3: CSVARIYGYTF. CDR3 DNA sequence: TGCAGCGTTGCCAGGATCTATGGCTACACCTTC. The rearrangement uses TRBV29-1 and TRBJ1-2, with D uncertain. The CDR3 length is 11 residues. Germline V gene lookup returns CDR1 SQVTM and CDR2 ANQGSEA. The V end lost 4 bases, the J end lost 4 bases, and 7 bases lay between the germline ends.

This chain joins TRBV9 and TRBJ2-5; 10 bases line up with TRBD1. The J segment lost 3 bases and the V segment lost 4 bases, leaving 6 bases of the junction unmatched. This CDR3 has 15 residues. CDR1 and CDR2 (germline): SGDLS, YYNGEE. DNA for the CDR3: TGTGCCAGCAGCCTCCAAGGGACAGGGGAAGAGACCCAGTACTTC. Its translation: CASSLQGTGEETQYF.

V gene TRBV19 combines with J gene TRBJ2-3, with 10 bases identical to TRBD2. Trimming at V came to 5 bases and at J to 10 bases, leaving 3 bases not matched to a gene. The germline V gene has CDR1 LNHDA and CDR2 SQIVND (reference sequence). CDR3 length equals 12 residues. This CDR3 is CASSYSGRSQYF. Here the CDR3 DNA reads TGTGCCAGTAGTTATAGCGGGAGGTCGCAGTATTTT.

The genes are TRBV6-5 and TRBJ1-2; TRBD1 might be the D (5 bases). Per the germline V gene, CDR1 is MNHEY and CDR2 is SVGAGI. This CDR3 is 13 amino acids long. Trimming took 6 bases from V and 0 from J, leaving 8 bases between them. CDR3: CASRGVANYGYTF. CDR3 coding DNA: TGTGCCAGCAGAGGGGTAGCTAACTATGGCTACACCTTC.

The CDR3 bases are TGTGCCACCAGCAGAGATAAAGGGGCGAATGGATCACCCCTCCACTTT. Its protein product is CATSRDKGANGSPLHF. V gene TRBV15 combines with J gene TRBJ1-6; tentatively, D is TRBD1 (5 bases). Germline V CDR1 and CDR2: LNHNV, YYDKDF (reference sequence). Trimming took 0 bases from V and 10 from J, leaving 16 bases between them. This CDR3 has 16 residues.

The chain recombines TRBV11-2 with TRBJ2-3; 8 bases match TRBD2. This CDR3 has 18 residues. Germline values: CDR1 SGHAT, CDR2 FQNNGV. Trimming took 4 bases from V and 6 from J; bases not matched to a gene: 18. CDR3 sequence: CASSSRPGTRGPEDTQYF. CDR3 in DNA: TGTGCCAGCAGCTCAAGGCCCGGGACTAGGGGCCCGGAGGATACGCAGTATTTT.

V usage is TRBV10-3 and J usage is TRBJ1-4; 8 bases are a match to TRBD1. Germline-derived CDR1 and CDR2 are ENHRY and SYGVKD. Trimming took 2 bases from V and 7 from J; bases not matched to a gene: 3. The CDR3 spans 14 residues. The CDR3 nucleotides read TGTGCCATCAGTGAGGTCAGGGGGCCTGAAAAACTGTTTTTT. Residues: CAISEVRGPEKLFF.

The V call is TRBV19, the J call TRBJ2-7; 9 nucleotides match TRBD1. V trimming: 5 bases; J trimming: 4 bases; junction bases outside the gene matches: 6. The CDR3 spans 14 residues. Germline CDR1 reads LNHDA; CDR2 reads SQIVND (reference sequence). The CDR3 coding sequence is TGTGCCAGTAGTGTGGACAGGGGTGGATACGAGCAGTACTTC. This encodes CASSVDRGGYEQYF.

Comment on this clone: Other DNA sequences in the same sample also yield this CDR3. The CDR3 region has the DNA TGCGCCAGCAGTTTACTCGGTGAGCAGTTCTTC. Amino acids: CASSLLGEQFF. The rearrangement links TRBV5-1 to TRBJ2-1, with D unresolved. Between the trimmed V and J ends, which lost 5 bases and 9 bases, there was a span of 9 bases. The CDR3 is 11 amino acids. Germline V gene data show CDR1 as SGHRS and CDR2 as YFSETQ. The full variable domain, completed using reference TRBV5-1 and TRBJ2-1, is KAGVTQTPRYLIKTRGQQVTLSCSPISGHRSVSWYQQTPGQGLQFLFEYFSETQRNKGNFPGRFSGRQFSNSRSEMNVSTLELGDSALYLCASSLLGEQFFGPGTRLTVL.

J is TRBJ2-7 and V is TRBV19; D is uncertain. Germline CDR1 is LNHDA and CDR2 is SQIVND (reference sequence). The germline V and J ends were trimmed by 2 bases and 6 bases, with 20 bases remaining between them. This CDR3 has 16 residues. For the CDR3, the DNA is TGTGCCAGTAGTATATACCAGGAAGTGGGTACGGGCGAGCAGTACTTC. Encoded protein: CASSIYQEVGTGEQYF.

The table lists this clone with a count of one. The J gene is TRBJ2-4, the V gene TRBV27; TRBD1 is a possible D gene (5 bases). The germline V gene has CDR1 MNHEY and CDR2 SMNVEV (reference sequence). The ends were cut back, 5 bases at V and 7 bases at J, with 12 bases in the middle. CDR3 length: 13 amino acids. As DNA, the CDR3 is TGTGCCAGCAGTCCCACAGGATTGAACATTCAGTACTTC. This sequence encodes CASSPTGLNIQYF.

This chain uses TRBV5-1 with TRBJ2-4, with TRBD1 as a possible D gene (6 bases). The CDR3 totals 16 residues. Deletions cut 4 bases from V and 0 bases from J, with 14 bases between. Germline lookup yields CDR1 SGHRS and CDR2 YFSETQ. The CDR3 reads CASSTDSFLAKNIQYF. The CDR3 DNA reads as TGCGCCAGCAGCACGGACAGCTTTCTAGCCAAAAACATTCAGTACTTC.

This chain links TRBV11-3 with TRBJ2-1; D tentatively reads TRBD1 or TRBD2 (5 bases each). CDR1 and CDR2 from the germline V gene are SGHNT and YENEEA. This CDR3 spans 15 amino acids. The V and J ends lost 0 bases and 6 bases respectively, with 12 bases between them. The CDR3 is CASSLEPFGGNEQFF. The DNA of the CDR3 is TGTGCCAGCAGCTTAGAACCATTTGGGGGCAATGAGCAGTTCTTC.

This chain joins TRBV18 and TRBJ2-5, with TRBD2 as a possible D gene (5 bases). V lost 2 bases and J 4 bases, leaving 11 bases between the germline ends. Per germline, CDR1 KGHSH and CDR2 LQKENI. The CDR3 has 14 residues. The DNA of the CDR3 is TGTGCCAGCTCACCAGGTGGACTCGCAGAGACCCAGTACTTC. Protein: CASSPGGLAETQYF.

The chain carries TRBV6-6 and TRBJ2-2, with no clear D. Germline V gene data show CDR1 as MNHNY and CDR2 as SVGAGI (reference sequence). The CDR3 spans 12 residues. With 10 bases removed from V and 6 bases from J, the gap between germline ends came to 12 bases. CDR3 in DNA: TGTGCCACTTCTCGGGCCTCCGGGGAGCTGTTTTTT. Protein product: CATSRASGELFF.

The chain joins TRBV2 to TRBJ1-3, with D uncertain. Deletions cut 6 bases from V and 3 bases from J, with 15 bases between. The CDR3 length is 15 residues. From germline, CDR1 is SNHLY and CDR2 FYNNEI. Here the CDR3 reads CASRAIEGFGNTIYF. The CDR3 DNA follows: TGTGCCAGCAGGGCAATTGAGGGATTTGGAAACACCATATATTTT.

The rearrangement joins TRBV4-2 to TRBJ2-7; D is perhaps TRBD2 (5 bases). CDR1 is LGHNA and CDR2 is YNFKEQ in the germline V gene. V was trimmed by 0 bases and J by 6 bases, leaving 12 bases between them. This CDR3 has 14 residues. CDR3 bases: TGTGCCAGCAGCCAAGAAGTTGGGAGATTCGAGCAGTACTTC. Translation: CASSQEVGRFEQYF.

V usage is TRBV19 and J usage is TRBJ2-1; maybe TRBD1 (5 bases). V shed 5 bases and J shed 9 bases, with 8 bases lying between them. In germline, CDR1 is LNHDA, CDR2 SQIVND (reference sequence). The CDR3 covers 11 residues. The CDR3 DNA is TGTGCCAGTAGTCCAGGGATTGAGCAGTTCTTC. Translated: CASSPGIEQFF.

This clone came up once. The chain employs TRBV5-1 and TRBJ1-1; D gene ambiguous. The CDR3 runs to 15 residues. Per germline, CDR1 SGHRS and CDR2 YFSETQ. Trimming left V 2 bases short and J 4 bases short, with 15 bases between. The CDR3 is CASSFTVGEGTEAFF. In DNA form, the CDR3 reads TGCGCCAGCAGCTTTACCGTCGGGGAGGGCACTGAAGCTTTCTTT.

The J gene is TRBJ2-7, the V gene TRBV2; 8 bases line up with TRBD1. This CDR3 comprises 13 residues. CDR1 and CDR2 (germline): SNHLY, FYNNEI. The trim removed 6 bases at V and 4 bases at J, leaving 5 bases unmatched. Written as DNA, the CDR3 is TGTGCCAGCAGGGCAGGGGGCAGTTACGAGCAGTACTTC. Its protein is CASRAGGSYEQYF.

This rearrangement joins TRBV5-1 to TRBJ2-5, with D perhaps matching TRBD1 (6 bases). The CDR3 is 16 amino acids. Germline loops: CDR1 SGHRS, CDR2 YFSETQ. The V end was cut by 4 bases, the J end by 1 base, with 17 bases between. CDR3 in DNA: TGCGCCAGCAGCGTGGGACACCTAAAGGTCCAAGAGACCCAGTACTTC. This codes for CASSVGHLKVQETQYF.